This T cell receptor (beta chain) was obtained from a study of blood T cell repertoires in COVID-19. Profiled with immunoSEQ multiplex PCR; TCRdb holds only in-frame clones, not every one. The profile shows 300,000 or so clones, approximately 80% of them singletons. There are a few counts of this clone. V lost 7 bases and J 2 bases, leaving 9 bases between the germline ends. This CDR3 region has 13 residues. Sequencing input: peripheral blood. The sequence was obtained from a woman between 50 and 59 years old with active or convalescent COVID-19. The J gene is TRBJ1-3, the V gene TRBV12-3 or TRBV12-4; D is possibly TRBD1 (5 bases). CDR3 residues: CASNGRAGNTIYF. The CDR3 DNA reads TGTGCCAGCAACGGCAGGGCTGGAAACACCATATATTTT.